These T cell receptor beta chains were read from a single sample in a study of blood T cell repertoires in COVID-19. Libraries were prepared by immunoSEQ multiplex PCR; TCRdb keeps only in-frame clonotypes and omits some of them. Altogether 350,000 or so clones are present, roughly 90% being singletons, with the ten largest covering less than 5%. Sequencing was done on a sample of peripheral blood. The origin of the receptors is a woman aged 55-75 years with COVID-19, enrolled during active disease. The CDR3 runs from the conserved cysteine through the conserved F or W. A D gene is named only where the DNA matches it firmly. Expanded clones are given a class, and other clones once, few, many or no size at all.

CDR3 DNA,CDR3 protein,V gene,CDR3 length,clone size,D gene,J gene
TGTGCCACCAGCAGATTCTCTGACAGTTACTATGGCTACACCTTC,CATSRFSDSYYGYTF,TRBV15,15,NA,NA,TRBJ1-2
TGCAGCTCCCGACAGGCGAACTATGGCTACACCTTC,CSSRQANYGYTF,TRBV29-1,12,NA,NA,TRBJ1-2
TGTGCCAGCAGTGAATCCCAGGGATCCGAGCAGTACTTC,CASSESQGSEQYF,TRBV2,13,NA,NA,TRBJ2-7
TGTGCCAGCAGTCCGGGACAGGAGGCGAACACCGGGGAGCTGTTTTTT,CASSPGQEANTGELFF,TRBV6-6,16,NA,TRBD1,TRBJ2-2
TGTGCCAGCAGTGTACAGATAAGGGAGCAGTACTTC,CASSVQIREQYF,TRBV28,12,once,NA,TRBJ2-7
TGTGCCAGCAGTACGTCAGGGAAAACTAATGAAAAACTGTTTTTT,CASSTSGKTNEKLFF,TRBV6-5,15,NA,NA,TRBJ1-4
TGTGCCAGCAGCTTAGAAGGAGACCACGGCGAAAAACTGTTTTTT,CASSLEGDHGEKLFF,TRBV7-2,15,NA,NA,TRBJ1-4
TGTGCCAGCAGCTCGGACAGGGGAGGCACTGAAGCTTTCTTT,CASSSDRGGTEAFF,TRBV7-9,14,NA,TRBD1,TRBJ1-1
TGTGCCAGCAGTAACAGCAATAGCAATCAGCCCCAGCATTTT,CASSNSNSNQPQHF,TRBV6-5,14,once,NA,TRBJ1-5
TGTGCCACCGAAACTGGCACCGGGGAGCTGTTTTTT,CATETGTGELFF,TRBV19,12,NA,NA,TRBJ2-2
TGTGCCAGCAGCTTGTATTTCCAGGGTGGCACAGATACGCAGTATTTT,CASSLYFQGGTDTQYF,TRBV5-6,16,NA,NA,TRBJ2-3
TGCGCCAGCAGCGAAAAAGACAGGAACCCCTACGAGCAGTACTTC,CASSEKDRNPYEQYF,TRBV5-1,15,NA,NA,TRBJ2-7
TGTGCCAGTGAACATACAGGGGCTTTCTATGGCTACACCTTC,CASEHTGAFYGYTF,TRBV19,14,NA,TRBD1,TRBJ1-2
TGTGCCAGCAGTTCATTAGCGGGCGGACGGAATGAGCAGTTCTTC,CASSSLAGGRNEQFF,TRBV27,15,NA,TRBD2,TRBJ2-1
TGTGCCAGCAGTTACGGACTAGCGATTGGGAATGAGCAGTTCTTC,CASSYGLAIGNEQFF,TRBV6-5,15,NA,TRBD2,TRBJ2-1
TGTGCCAGCAGTGCTGGACAGGGAAGCAATCAGCCCCAGCATTTT,CASSAGQGSNQPQHF,TRBV2,15,NA,TRBD1,TRBJ1-5
TGCGCCAGCAGTGGGACTAGCGGGGGCCGAGTGGATACGCAGTATTTT,CASSGTSGGRVDTQYF,TRBV10-1,16,NA,TRBD2,TRBJ2-3
TGTGCCACCAGCAGATACGGCGGAAGCACTGAAGCTTTCTTT,CATSRYGGSTEAFF,TRBV15,14,NA,NA,TRBJ1-1
TGTGCCAGCAGCTTAGGACAGGGTCGTGAAAAACTGTTTTTT,CASSLGQGREKLFF,TRBV7-2,14,NA,TRBD1,TRBJ1-4
TGTGCCAGCTCCACAGCGGGACAGGGACGGTCACCCCTCCACTTT,CASSTAGQGRSPLHF,TRBV28,15,NA,TRBD1,TRBJ1-6
TGTGCCAGTACCGCCGGGACAGGGTCGTCCTACGAGCAGTACTTC,CASTAGTGSSYEQYF,TRBV19,15,NA,TRBD1,TRBJ2-7
TGTGCCAGCAGCTTAGGGACAGGGGGCGTTAGCAATGAGCAGTTCTTC,CASSLGTGGVSNEQFF,TRBV7-9,16,NA,TRBD1,TRBJ2-1
TGTGCCAGCAGCTTTACCGGGGGGCTTGCCTACGAGCAGTACTTC,CASSFTGGLAYEQYF,TRBV13,15,NA,NA,TRBJ2-7
TGTGCCAGCAGCCAAGATTTACTGGTAGCGGGGCGCCTCTACGAGCAGTACTTC,CASSQDLLVAGRLYEQYF,TRBV4-2,18,NA,TRBD2,TRBJ2-7
TGTGCCACCATGCCGGGACAGGGAAACTATGGCTACACCTTC,CATMPGQGNYGYTF,TRBV19,14,NA,TRBD1,TRBJ1-2
TGTGCCAGCAGTAACCAGAACTATGGCTACACCTTC,CASSNQNYGYTF,TRBV2,12,NA,NA,TRBJ1-2
TGCGCCAGCAGCTTGGGAACAGCTACTAACTATGGCTACACCTTC,CASSLGTATNYGYTF,TRBV5-1,15,once,NA,TRBJ1-2
TGTGCCAGCGGAAAAAAACAGGGCGGTACTGAAGCTTTCTTT,CASGKKQGGTEAFF,TRBV6-5,14,once,NA,TRBJ1-1
TGTGCCAGCACCGAGGGGGCGCGGAGCACTGAAGCTTTCTTT,CASTEGARSTEAFF,TRBV27,14,NA,TRBD1,TRBJ1-1
TGTGCCAGTAGTACGGCGGTCCGGACACCACTGAACACTGAAGCTTTCTTT,CASSTAVRTPLNTEAFF,TRBV19,17,once,NA,TRBJ1-1
TGTGCCAGCAGTTCTCCGCCGGACAGTATCTATGGCTACACCTTC,CASSSPPDSIYGYTF,TRBV6-5,15,NA,NA,TRBJ1-2
TGTGCCAGCAGCCAAGAAAACAGTAGGAATGAAAAACTGTTTTTT,CASSQENSRNEKLFF,TRBV3-1/TRBV3-2,15,NA,NA,TRBJ1-4
TGTGCCAGCAGCAGGGGGCAAGAGACCCAGTACTTC,CASSRGQETQYF,TRBV6-2/TRBV6-3,12,NA,TRBD1,TRBJ2-5
TGTGCCAGTAGCCACCCCGGAGGGAGGGACTATGGCTACACCTTC,CASSHPGGRDYGYTF,TRBV19,15,NA,NA,TRBJ1-2
TGTGCCAGCAGTCCTGGGACAGGGGCTGGAAACACCATATATTTT,CASSPGTGAGNTIYF,TRBV6-4,15,NA,TRBD1,TRBJ1-3
TGTGCCAGCAGGCTACCCGGACAGGGAGGTACTGAAGCTTTCTTT,CASRLPGQGGTEAFF,TRBV7-8,15,many,TRBD1,TRBJ1-1
TGTGCCTGGAGAGGGTACTCGGGACAGATGAATCAGCCCCAGCATTTT,CAWRGYSGQMNQPQHF,TRBV30,16,NA,TRBD1,TRBJ1-5
TGTGCCATCACCCCCTCGACAGGGGTGGGACCTGGGGCCAACGTCCTGACTTTC,CAITPSTGVGPGANVLTF,TRBV10-3,18,NA,TRBD1,TRBJ2-6
TGCGCCAGCAGCCCAGGACAGGTTAGCACAGATACGCAGTATTTT,CASSPGQVSTDTQYF,TRBV5-1,15,NA,TRBD1,TRBJ2-3
TGTGCCAGCCGCGCCGAGGTCCTGGAAAAACTGTTTTTT,CASRAEVLEKLFF,TRBV6-5,13,NA,NA,TRBJ1-4
TGTGCCAGTAGATACCGCGGGGCGTCTGAAGCTTTCTTT,CASRYRGASEAFF,TRBV19,13,NA,NA,TRBJ1-1
TGTGCCAGCAGTCCAAGATACATCTCCTACGAGCAGTACTTC,CASSPRYISYEQYF,TRBV3-1/TRBV3-2,14,NA,NA,TRBJ2-7
TGTGCCAGCAGCCGCCCAGGGGGCGGGGGGGCCAACGTCCTGACTTTC,CASSRPGGGGANVLTF,TRBV27,16,NA,TRBD1,TRBJ2-6
TGTGCCAGCAAAAAAGAGGGACAGGTTCCTAATGAAAAACTGTTTTTT,CASKKEGQVPNEKLFF,TRBV6-6,16,NA,TRBD1,TRBJ1-4
TGTGCCAGCAGTACAGACAGGGCTGGTGGCTACACCTTC,CASSTDRAGGYTF,TRBV2,13,NA,TRBD1,TRBJ1-2
TGCGCCACCGCGGACAGGGCAGACTATGGCTACACCTTC,CATADRADYGYTF,TRBV10-2,13,NA,TRBD1,TRBJ1-2
TGTGCCAGCAGTCTCACTTACAATGAGCAGTTCTTC,CASSLTYNEQFF,TRBV28,12,NA,NA,TRBJ2-1
TGTGCCATCAGGCCAGCCGGACTCTCTGGAAACACCATATATTTT,CAIRPAGLSGNTIYF,TRBV10-3,15,NA,NA,TRBJ1-3
TGTGCCAGCACTATCCGGGACAGGGATTACGAGCAGTACTTC,CASTIRDRDYEQYF,TRBV6-5,14,NA,TRBD1,TRBJ2-7
TGTGCCAGCAGCGTAGAGACAGACTATGGCTACACCTTC,CASSVETDYGYTF,TRBV9,13,NA,NA,TRBJ1-2
TGTGCCAGCAGAGCGGCGGGCCTTCTTTATAGCAATCAGCCCCAGCATTTT,CASRAAGLLYSNQPQHF,TRBV27,17,NA,NA,TRBJ1-5